A single sample gave rise to the 23 T cell receptor beta chains below, sequenced in a study of Ad26.COV2.S vaccination and SARS-CoV-2 variants (dated by TCRdb to the early 2020s). What the time point label conveys for this sample: individuals recovered from natural SARS-CoV-2 infection. Libraries were prepared through the immunoSEQ multiplex PCR assay. TCRdb obtained this table from immuneACCESS and retained in-frame rearrangements with V and J assigned. These tables miss some clones; where compared with another copy, unresolved V genes account for less than half of the shortfall, and the remainder is unexplained. Counted in this sample were 300,000 to 400,000 clones; 92% of them appeared once. Jointly, the top ten make up 3% to 5% of the sample. Material: peripheral blood, obtained after recovery from COVID-19. All receptors come from a human donor who had recovered from COVID-19.

This rearrangement joins TRBV18 to TRBJ1-4; D gene ambiguous. Germline loops: CDR1 KGHSH, CDR2 LQKENI. The CDR3 length is 16 residues. Trimming removed 3 bases at V and 0 bases at J, with 11 bases between. CDR3 amino acids: CASSPADPATNEKLFF. CDR3 DNA sequence: TGTGCCAGCTCACCCGCGGACCCTGCAACTAATGAAAAACTGTTTTTT.

The CDR3 DNA is TGTGCCAGTATGACAGCGAACACTGAAGCTTTCTTT. It codes for CASMTANTEAFF. V gene TRBV19 combines with J gene TRBJ1-1; D possibly corresponds to TRBD1 (5 bases). CDR1 is LNHDA and CDR2 is SQIVND in the germline V gene (reference sequence). V was shortened by 7 bases and J by 1 base, with 7 bases between the two germline ends. The CDR3 is 12 residues long. Full variable domain (outside the CDR3, taken from reference TRBV19 and TRBJ1-1): DGGITQSPKYLFRKEGQNVTLSCEQNLNHDAMYWYRQDPGQGLRLIYYSQIVNDFQKGDIAEGYSVSREKKESFPLTVTSAQKNPTAFYLCASMTANTEAFFGQGTRLTVV.

This clone occurred once. The chain is built from TRBV5-1 and TRBJ1-6; D remains ambiguous. Between the trimmed V and J ends, which lost 0 bases and 14 bases, there was a span of 12 bases. CDR1 is SGHRS, CDR2 YFSETQ, per germline. The CDR3 extends over 13 amino acids. In DNA, the CDR3 is TGCGCCAGCAGCTTGGACACCGCTCGGGCCCTCCACTTT. Amino acid sequence: CASSLDTARALHF.

The genes are TRBV20-1 and TRBJ2-3; 12 nucleotides line up with TRBD2. Per the germline V gene, CDR1 is DFQATT and CDR2 is SNEGSKA (reference sequence). V was pared by 3 bases and J by 6 bases, with 10 bases of the junction left unmatched. This CDR3 is 16 amino acids long. The CDR3 DNA follows: TGCAGTGCTAGTGATCCACTAGCGGGGGGTCGGGATACGCAGTATTTT. It yields the protein CSASDPLAGGRDTQYF.

This chain uses TRBV6-5 with TRBJ1-1; D is possibly TRBD1 (5 bases). Germline V gene lookup returns CDR1 MNHEY and CDR2 SVGAGI. Trimming took 0 bases from V and 0 from J, leaving 8 bases between them. CDR3 length: 15 amino acids. DNA of the CDR3: TGTGCCAGCAGTTACTCCGCAGGGTTGAACACTGAAGCTTTCTTT. It encodes CASSYSAGLNTEAFF.

The rearrangement uses TRBV7-2 and TRBJ1-4; no definite D call. Trimming removed 1 base from V and 10 bases from J, with 16 bases in between. CDR1 and CDR2 (germline): SGHTA, FQGNSA. This CDR3 has 15 residues. The CDR3, as DNA: TGTGCCAGCAGCTTAGTGGTACCGCCTTCGGGAAAACTGTTTTTT. Translated: CASSLVVPPSGKLFF.

The chain employs TRBV4-1 and TRBJ2-1, with D hard to call. The CDR3 sequence is 13 residues long. CDR1 is MGHRA, CDR2 YSYEKL, per germline. Trimming shortened V by 1 base and J by 8 bases, and 9 bases separated the two germline ends. CDR3 coding DNA: TGCGCCAGCAGCCAAGGTGATGAGTATGAGCAGTTCTTC. Its translation: CASSQGDEYEQFF.

The CDR3 DNA reads as TGTGCCAGTAGGACAAACCGACAGGGCTCGAACACTGAAGCTTTCTTT. Residues: CASRTNRQGSNTEAFF. The V call is TRBV19, the J call TRBJ1-1; 7 bases map to TRBD1. The germline CDR1 and CDR2 sequences are LNHDA and SQIVND (reference sequence). The CDR3 length is 16 residues. The junction had 11 bases not matched to a gene; V was cut back by 6 bases and J by 1 base.

The chain couples TRBV3-1 (or the pseudogene TRBV3-2) to TRBJ2-7; 9 bases agree with TRBD1. The CDR3 extends over 15 amino acids. Trimming at V came to 0 bases and at J to 5 bases, leaving 5 bases not matched to a gene. CDR1 LGHDT and CDR2 YNNKEL come from the germline V gene (reference sequence). CDR3: CASSQEGTGLHEQYF. The CDR3 DNA sequence: TGTGCCAGCAGCCAAGAGGGGACAGGGCTCCACGAGCAGTACTTC.

The gene calls are TRBV24-1 and TRBJ2-1; D uncertain. The germline CDR1 and CDR2 sequences are KGHDR and SFDVKD. The CDR3 length is 15 residues. V was clipped by 5 bases and J by 8 bases, with 18 bases between them. CDR3 sequence reads: CATSAPRSPRDEQFF. CDR3 sequence (DNA): TGTGCCACCAGTGCCCCGCGAAGTCCTCGGGATGAGCAGTTCTTC.

J is TRBJ2-6 and V is TRBV19; TRBD1 is a possible D gene (5 bases). Germline V gene lookup returns CDR1 LNHDA and CDR2 SQIVND (reference sequence). Trimming pared 5 bases from V and 1 base from J, leaving 15 bases between. The CDR3 is 17 amino acids. The CDR3 is CASSARVTASGANVLTF. DNA of the CDR3: TGTGCCAGTAGTGCCCGGGTGACAGCTTCTGGGGCCAACGTCCTGACTTTC.

The J gene is TRBJ2-2, the V gene TRBV4-1, with 13 bases aligning to TRBD2. From germline, CDR1 is MGHRA and CDR2 YSYEKL. The ends lost 6 bases at V and 0 bases at J; junction bases unmatched: 4. The CDR3 is 17 amino acids. The CDR3 nucleotides are TGCGCCAGCAGAGAAGGACTAGCGGGGGCGAACACCGGGGAGCTGTTTTTT. It yields the protein CASREGLAGANTGELFF.

The rearrangement uses TRBV6-2 or TRBV6-3 and TRBJ2-7; D uncertain. The V end was cut by 2 bases, the J end by 3 bases, with 23 bases between. Germline V gene sequence: CDR1 MNHEY, CDR2 SVGEGT. The CDR3 is made up of 18 amino acids. CDR3: CASSYPGHRVKLDYEQYF. The CDR3 region has the DNA TGTGCCAGCAGTTACCCCGGGCATCGGGTTAAATTGGACTACGAGCAGTACTTC.

The J gene is TRBJ1-1, the V gene TRBV20-1; D remains unclear. Germline CDR1 and CDR2: DFQATT and SNEGSKA (reference sequence). This CDR3 region has 11 residues. V was pared by 3 bases and J by 10 bases, with 12 bases between. CDR3 DNA: TGCAGTGCTAGTCCCTCGAGGGTAGCTTTCTTT. Its translation: CSASPSRVAFF.

V and J are TRBV7-8 and TRBJ2-5; 8 bases agree with TRBD1. CDR3 size: 16 residues. Germline V CDR1 and CDR2: SGHVS, FQNEAQ. V was clipped by 1 base and J by 2 bases; unmatched bases: 6. The DNA of the CDR3 is TGTGCCAGCAGCTTAGGGTCCCAGGGGGCTCAAGAGACCCAGTACTTC. It specifies CASSLGSQGAQETQYF.

This rearrangement joins TRBV6-2 or TRBV6-3 to TRBJ2-7, with TRBD2 identical over 14 bases. Germline assignment: CDR1 MNHEY and CDR2 SVGEGT. Trimming cost V 2 bases and J 2 bases; bases outside gene matches: 2. This CDR3 contains 16 residues. CDR3 loop: CASSYRGLAGAYEQYF. The CDR3 nucleotides read TGTGCCAGCAGTTACCGGGGACTAGCGGGGGCCTACGAGCAGTACTTC.

The chain uses TRBV7-9 and TRBJ1-1; D not certain. The CDR3 contains 14 residues. CDR1 is SEHNR and CDR2 is FQNEAQ in the germline V gene (reference sequence). The ends were cut back, 5 bases at V and 3 bases at J, with 13 bases in the middle. The CDR3 sequence is CASSAIRFYTEAFF. The CDR3 DNA is TGTGCCAGCAGCGCGATTAGATTCTACACTGAAGCTTTCTTT.

The V call is TRBV29-1, the J call TRBJ1-2; D gene ambiguous. Per the germline V gene, CDR1 is SQVTM and CDR2 is ANQGSEA. V lost 6 bases, J lost 8 bases, and 16 bases lay in between. This CDR3 contains 12 residues. CDR3 in amino acids: CSVQTGTEGYTF. In DNA form, the CDR3 reads TGCAGCGTCCAAACGGGCACTGAGGGCTACACCTTC.

V is TRBV13 and J is TRBJ2-1, with TRBD2 identical over 10 bases. Trimming removed 5 bases from V and 10 bases from J; junction bases left unmatched: 8. This CDR3 is built from 14 residues. Germline-derived CDR1 and CDR2 are PRHDT and FYEKMQ (reference sequence). The CDR3 DNA sequence: TGTGCCAGCAGCCAGGAGGGACTAGCGAGGGAGCAGTTCTTC. Translating it yields CASSQEGLAREQFF.

The chain joins TRBV19 to TRBJ1-4, with D hard to call. The CDR3 consists of 18 residues. Trimming pared 4 bases from V and 4 bases from J, leaving 22 bases between. Germline CDR1 is LNHDA and CDR2 is SQIVND (reference sequence). The DNA of the CDR3 is TGTGCCAGTAGTACCCTGTCCGGACCCACATTTCTTAATGAAAAACTGTTTTTT. It translates to CASSTLSGPTFLNEKLFF.

The chain links TRBV9 to TRBJ1-2; TRBD1 might be the D (5 bases). Germline V gene lookup returns CDR1 SGDLS and CDR2 YYNGEE. V shed 3 bases and J shed 2 bases, with 14 bases lying between them. The CDR3 has 15 residues. The CDR3 nucleotides read TGTGCCAGCAGCGGACGGGACGGACCAAACTATGGCTACACCTTC. Amino acids: CASSGRDGPNYGYTF.

The chain uses TRBV7-9 and TRBJ1-1; TRBD1 matches at 9 bases. Per the germline V gene, CDR1 is SEHNR and CDR2 is FQNEAQ (reference sequence). There are 15 residues in the CDR3. V shed 5 bases, J shed 4 bases, and the junction held 8 bases outside the gene matches. Here the CDR3 reads CASSIQGAQSTEAFF. Here the CDR3 DNA reads TGTGCCAGCAGCATACAGGGGGCGCAGAGCACTGAAGCTTTCTTT.

The chain uses TRBV4-1 and TRBJ1-5; a possible D gene is TRBD1 (5 bases). Between the trimmed V and J ends, which lost 1 base and 7 bases, there was a span of 17 bases. The CDR3 consists of 16 residues. Germline CDR1 is MGHRA and CDR2 is YSYEKL. DNA for the CDR3: TGCGCCAGCAGCCAAGTTTTCAGTCAGGGTGGACAGCCCCAGCATTTT. Encoded protein: CASSQVFSQGGQPQHF.